Presented here are 10 T cell receptor beta chains from one specimen sequenced in a study of cytomegalovirus exposure and HLA in healthy donors. Primers: 60 Vbeta forward and 13 Jbeta reverse. Using immunoSEQ multiplex PCR, the repertoire was profiled, and TCRdb retains in-frame clones only, with some absent. In all, the sample yields some 120,000 clones. The sample consisted of PBMCs. All receptors derive from a man aged 25-45 years in good health and CMV-seronegative.

V is TRBV6-6 and J is TRBJ1-4, with 9 bases fitting TRBD1. CDR1 is MNHNY, CDR2 SVGAGI, per germline (reference sequence). The V and J ends lost 5 bases and 3 bases, in that order; junction bases with no gene match: 7. This CDR3 is built from 16 residues. The CDR3 loop reads CASSKQGAQANEKLFF. For the CDR3, the DNA is TGTGCCAGCAGTAAACAGGGGGCGCAGGCTAATGAAAAACTGTTTTTT.

The chain is built from TRBV5-8 and TRBJ2-7; 8 nucleotides align to TRBD1. This CDR3 is 13 amino acids long. CDR1 and CDR2 from the germline V gene are SGHTS and YDEGEE. The ends lost 1 base at V and 6 bases at J; junction bases unmatched: 3. The DNA of the CDR3 is TGTGCCAGCAGCTTGTTGACAGGGGCCGAGCAGTACTTC. It encodes CASSLLTGAEQYF.

The CDR3 is CASSRRTGKETQYF. The CDR3 bases are TGTGCCAGCAGCCGCCGGACAGGGAAAGAGACCCAGTACTTC. This rearrangement joins TRBV5-4 to TRBJ2-5; 8 nucleotides agree with TRBD1. This CDR3 region has 14 residues. V trimming: 4 bases; J trimming: 3 bases; junction bases outside the gene matches: 5. CDR1 and CDR2 (germline): SGHNT, YYREEE (reference sequence).

The V gene is TRBV11-2, the J gene TRBJ1-5, with 7 bases aligning to TRBD1. CDR3 length: 13 amino acids. The germline V gene has CDR1 SGHAT and CDR2 FQNNGV. J lost 7 bases, V lost 4 bases, and 4 bases had no gene match. CDR3 loop: CASSSDRVQPQHF. DNA for the CDR3: TGTGCCAGCAGCTCAGACAGGGTCCAGCCCCAGCATTTT.

The chain links TRBV18 to TRBJ1-6; no clear D gene. The germline V gene encodes CDR1 KGHSH and CDR2 LQKENI. The CDR3 is made up of 14 amino acids. The V end lost 1 base, the J end lost 10 bases, and 11 bases lay between the germline ends. The DNA for the CDR3 is TGTGCCAGCTCACCACGGAGGGTAGAGTCACCCCTCCACTTT. Amino acid sequence: CASSPRRVESPLHF.

The genes are TRBV5-1 and TRBJ2-7, with no clear D. V was cut by 1 base and J by 6 bases, with 11 bases left in between. Per the germline V gene, CDR1 is SGHRS and CDR2 is YFSETQ. The CDR3 totals 13 residues. The CDR3 protein is CASSLLVGGEQYF. CDR3 in DNA: TGCGCCAGCAGCTTGTTAGTTGGTGGCGAGCAGTACTTC.

V usage is TRBV5-1 and J usage is TRBJ1-3, with D possibly matching TRBD1 (5 bases). Per germline, CDR1 SGHRS and CDR2 YFSETQ. V was clipped by 2 bases and J by 0 bases, with 9 bases between them. CDR3 length: 15 amino acids. CDR3 residues: CASSLTGDSGNTIYF. CDR3 DNA: TGCGCCAGCAGCTTAACAGGAGACTCTGGAAACACCATATATTTT.

V usage is TRBV9 and J usage is TRBJ2-7; 8 nucleotides align to TRBD1. V dropped 0 bases and J dropped 5; count of bases not matched to a gene: 7. This CDR3 is 15 amino acids long. CDR1 and CDR2 (germline): SGDLS, YYNGEE. The CDR3 region has the DNA TGTGCCAGCAGCGTAGGGGGGGACAGGAGACACGAGCAGTACTTC. It encodes CASSVGGDRRHEQYF.

The chain links TRBV11-2 to TRBJ2-5; D is perhaps TRBD1 (6 bases). The V and J ends lost 6 bases and 2 bases respectively, with 16 bases between them. There are 15 residues in the CDR3. CDR1 is SGHAT and CDR2 is FQNNGV in the germline V gene. The CDR3 is CASRLLGQTQETQYF. CDR3 nucleotides: TGTGCCAGCAGGCTATTGGGACAAACTCAAGAGACCCAGTACTTC.

The chain uses TRBV4-2 and TRBJ1-6; D gene unclear. V lost 0 bases to trimming and J lost 2 bases, with 14 bases between them. Germline lookup yields CDR1 LGHNA and CDR2 YNFKEQ. The CDR3 is made up of 18 amino acids. The CDR3 DNA reads as TGTGCCAGCAGCCAAGATGGGTCAGGAATGGCCTATAATTCACCCCTCCACTTT. Its translation is CASSQDGSGMAYNSPLHF.